This T cell receptor (beta chain) was found in a study of OX40 agonist ivuxolimab in advanced cancers. Across the whole study: Patients were given ivuxolimab, an antibody that agonizes OX40 (CD134). Averaging about 60 years in age, with a range of about 23 to 85, the cohort was about 83% male. Treatment received earlier with anti-PD-1, anti-PD-L1 or anti-CTLA-4 agents was allowed, and approximately 40% had some.

No patient had autoimmune disease or received systemic immunosuppression. The repertoire was sequenced with immunoSEQ multiplex PCR; TCRdb's copy has only in-frame clones and lacks some. Of some 14,000 clones detected, 87% appear once; the ten largest clones hold over 5.5%. The germline V and J ends were trimmed by 2 bases and 0 bases, with 7 bases remaining between them. The CDR3 extends over 14 amino acids. Germline CDR1 and CDR2: MNHEY and SVGAGI. The origin of this receptor is an adult with an advanced solid tumor such as melanoma, head and neck, liver or kidney cancer. The J gene is TRBJ1-1, the V gene TRBV6-5; D remains ambiguous. This specimen consisted of CD4+ or CD8+ T cells sorted from blood, obtained in a trial of the OX40 agonist ivuxolimab. CDR3 in amino acids: CASSYNTLNTEAFF. The CDR3, as DNA: TGTGCCAGCAGTTACAATACCCTGAACACTGAAGCTTTCTTT.